The sample holds a few counts of the clone carrying this T cell receptor (beta chain). These data originate in a study of Ad26.COV2.S vaccination and SARS-CoV-2 variants. Background on the study: Once or twice, 56 days apart, Ad26.COV2.S was delivered intramuscularly.

Treatment noted: around 19 received Ad26.COV2.S at low or high dose, single or two shots; about 5 received placebo; per-sample allocation not given. Sample collection was performed on day 63 after the first vaccine or placebo injection. V lost 5 bases and J lost 1; bases outside the gene matches: 4. The CDR3 is made up of 14 amino acids. CDR1 MNHEY and CDR2 SMNVEV come from the germline V gene (reference sequence). The data were produced by immunoSEQ multiplex PCR, yet TCRdb's version contains in-frame clones alone and is incomplete. The table includes roughly 510,000 clones, roughly 85% detected once.

J is TRBJ1-1 and V is TRBV27; 7 positions agree with TRBD1. The sequence was obtained from a person between 18 and 65 years old who received the Ad26.COV2.S COVID-19 vaccine or a placebo. The sequences come from peripheral blood, collected in a trial of Ad26.COV2.S vaccine versus placebo. CDR3 in amino acids: CASSARTGNTEAFF. The CDR3 DNA reads TGTGCCAGCAGTGCCCGGACAGGGAACACTGAAGCTTTCTTT.